This T cell receptor (beta chain) came from a study of response to subunit inactivated influenza vaccine. Overall study findings and caveats: It was suggested by the authors that few new T cells are recruited by each seasonal influenza vaccination.

Trimming stripped 1 base from V and 9 bases from J, with 16 bases between. CDR1 is SQVTM, CDR2 ANQGSEA, per germline. This CDR3 is 14 amino acids long. TCRdb reanalysed the RT-PCR reads using MiXCR and keeps one entry per CDR3 protein. The sample yields some 500,000 distinct CDR3 sequences, 15% to 20% seen once. To note about this clonotype: Antigen: not known. A read error may explain this, as a much larger clone is one base away.

The TCR was taken from a man in his fifties or sixties who received an inactivated influenza vaccine. The chain couples TRBV29-1 to TRBJ2-1; the D gene is possibly TRBD2 (5 bases). The specimen was CD4+ T cells sorted from PBMCs, collected approximately 25 months after vaccination. In nucleotides, the CDR3 is TGCAGCGTTGAAGTGGGAGTGCCACATAGTGAGCAGTTCTTC. It yields the protein CSVEVGVPHSEQFF.